A selection of T cell receptor beta chains follows, all from one sample in a study of T cells in Graves' hyperthyroidism and ophthalmopathy. One entry per CDR3 protein results from TCRdb running MiXCR on the multiplex PCR reads. The data show nearly 250,000 distinct CDR3 sequences, around 24% seen once. Source material: blood. The receptors originated from a woman in her 40s with Graves' ophthalmopathy. CDR3s include the opening cysteine and the closing phenylalanine or tryptophan. D genes are given only for firm matches. Not all rows give a size; the values are once, few, many and, for expanded clones, a class.

j_gene: TRBJ2-5; d_gene: -; abundance: few; v_gene: TRBV9; CDR3aa: CASSVGGGTQETQYF; CDR3nt: TGTGCCAGCAGCGTAGGAGGAGGGACTCAAGAGACCCAGTACTTC
j_gene: TRBJ2-7; d_gene: TRBD1; abundance: many; v_gene: TRBV6-5; CDR3aa: CASSAIFGQGSYEQYF; CDR3nt: TGTGCCAGCAGCGCAATCTTTGGACAGGGATCCTACGAGCAGTACTTC
j_gene: TRBJ2-2; d_gene: TRBD2; abundance: many; v_gene: TRBV12-3/TRBV12-4; CDR3aa: CASTPGVAGTGELFF; CDR3nt: TGTGCCAGCACGCCGGGAGTAGCGGGGACCGGGGAGCTGTTTTTT
j_gene: TRBJ2-2; d_gene: -; abundance: many; v_gene: TRBV20-1; CDR3aa: CSAQKGGSGTGELFF; CDR3nt: TGCAGTGCTCAAAAGGGGGGGAGTGGGACCGGGGAGCTGTTTTTT
j_gene: TRBJ1-2; d_gene: TRBD1; abundance: once; v_gene: TRBV11-1; CDR3aa: CASSSLQDRVDYGYTF; CDR3nt: TGTGCCAGCAGCTCCTTACAGGACAGGGTGGACTATGGCTACACCTTC
j_gene: TRBJ2-5; d_gene: TRBD2; abundance: many; v_gene: TRBV6-1; CDR3aa: CASSSSGGYQETQYF; CDR3nt: TGTGCCAGCAGTAGTAGCGGGGGATATCAAGAGACCCAGTACTTC
j_gene: TRBJ2-7; d_gene: TRBD2; abundance: many; v_gene: TRBV2; CDR3aa: CASGGVAFKPCEQYF; CDR3nt: TGTGCCAGCGGGGGGGTGGCGTTTAAACCCTGCGAGCAGTACTTC
j_gene: TRBJ2-7; d_gene: TRBD2; abundance: many; v_gene: TRBV27; CDR3aa: CASTSGSFPYEQYF; CDR3nt: TGTGCCAGCACGAGCGGGAGCTTTCCTTACGAGCAGTACTTC
j_gene: TRBJ2-7; d_gene: -; abundance: many; v_gene: TRBV20-1; CDR3aa: CSARGQLTYEQYF; CDR3nt: TGCAGTGCTAGGGGCCAGCTTACCTACGAGCAGTACTTC
j_gene: TRBJ2-5; d_gene: -; abundance: few; v_gene: TRBV30; CDR3aa: CAWSVKAGRFETQYF; CDR3nt: TGTGCCTGGAGTGTTAAGGCAGGGCGGTTCGAGACCCAGTACTTC
j_gene: TRBJ2-7; d_gene: -; abundance: -; v_gene: TRBV11-1; CDR3aa: CASSLRGRSGVYEQYF; CDR3nt: TGTGCCAGCAGCTTAAGAGGGAGGTCGGGGGTCTACGAGCAGTACTTC
j_gene: TRBJ1-1; d_gene: -; abundance: many; v_gene: TRBV20-1; CDR3aa: CSARPGSFGTEAFF; CDR3nt: TGCAGTGCTAGACCGGGATCGTTTGGCACTGAAGCTTTCTTT
j_gene: TRBJ1-2; d_gene: -; abundance: once; v_gene: TRBV28; CDR3aa: CASSFSYQRASGYTF; CDR3nt: TGTGCCAGCAGTTTTTCGTACCAAAGAGCTAGTGGCTACACCTTC
j_gene: TRBJ2-7; d_gene: TRBD2; abundance: -; v_gene: TRBV6-2/TRBV6-3; CDR3aa: CASSSPTSGNRYEQYF; CDR3nt: TGTGCCAGCAGTTCCCCGACTAGCGGGAATCGTTACGAGCAGTACTTC
j_gene: TRBJ2-7; d_gene: -; abundance: many; v_gene: TRBV20-1; CDR3aa: CSAKSSSYEQYF; CDR3nt: TGCAGTGCTAAGAGCAGCTCCTACGAGCAGTACTTC
j_gene: TRBJ2-5; d_gene: TRBD1; abundance: few; v_gene: TRBV7-8; CDR3aa: CASSADRVETQYF; CDR3nt: TGTGCCAGCAGCGCGGACAGGGTAGAGACCCAGTACTTC
j_gene: TRBJ2-5; d_gene: TRBD1; abundance: few; v_gene: TRBV5-1; CDR3aa: CASSLEGTGGETQYF; CDR3nt: TGCGCCAGCAGCTTGGAGGGGACAGGGGGAGAGACCCAGTACTTC
j_gene: TRBJ2-2; d_gene: -; abundance: many; v_gene: TRBV7-6; CDR3aa: CASSLEQGNTGELFF; CDR3nt: TGTGCCAGCAGCTTAGAACAGGGCAACACCGGGGAGCTGTTTTTT
j_gene: TRBJ1-1; d_gene: -; abundance: -; v_gene: TRBV12-3/TRBV12-4; CDR3aa: CASRLGGRTEAFF; CDR3nt: TGTGCCAGCAGACTCGGGGGGCGCACTGAAGCTTTCTTT
j_gene: TRBJ1-1; d_gene: -; abundance: many; v_gene: TRBV11-2; CDR3aa: CASSLVVGMNTEAFF; CDR3nt: TGTGCCAGCAGCTTAGTCGTTGGTATGAACACTGAAGCTTTCTTT
j_gene: TRBJ1-2; d_gene: -; abundance: many; v_gene: TRBV20-1; CDR3aa: CSARVPGGGYTF; CDR3nt: TGCAGTGCTAGAGTTCCGGGGGGGGGCTACACCTTC
j_gene: TRBJ2-2; d_gene: -; abundance: many; v_gene: TRBV30; CDR3aa: CAWSPKTTRRGELFF; CDR3nt: TGTGCCTGGAGTCCCAAGACAACGAGGAGGGGGGAGCTGTTTTTT